This is a list of T cell receptor beta chains from one sample in a study of shared clonotypes between healthy human individuals. Assay used: immunoSEQ multiplex PCR; TCRdb lists only in-frame clones, some missing. Of 1.4 million or so clones in the sample, around 98.5% were seen once. The sample taken for sequencing was naive CD4+ T cells sorted from blood. These receptors were collected from a man younger than 40 in good health. Each CDR3 is given with its conserved first and last residue. Each record gives: clone size, J gene, D gene, V gene, CDR3 DNA, CDR3 protein. A D gene is named only where the DNA matches it firmly. Clone size, where shown, is once, few, many, or a class for clones that have expanded.

>NA|TRBJ1-2|NA|TRBV18
TGTGCCAGCTCACTCAGACAGATACCCTATGGCTACACCTTC
CASSLRQIPYGYTF
>NA|TRBJ2-3|NA|TRBV9
TGTGCCAGCAGCGGGAGGAGGGGAGGCACAGATACGCAGTATTTT
CASSGRRGGTDTQYF
>NA|TRBJ1-2|TRBD1|TRBV27
TGTGCCAGCAGACCAGAAGCCGGGACAGGGGGCTGGGGCTACACCTTC
CASRPEAGTGGWGYTF
>NA|TRBJ1-2|TRBD1|TRBV6-1
TGTGCCAGCAGACACGCCGGGACAGTAACCTATGGCTACACCTTC
CASRHAGTVTYGYTF
>NA|TRBJ1-2|NA|TRBV28
TGTGCCAGCAGCTCTCCCGGCAGGGCACTTGGTGGCTACACCTTC
CASSSPGRALGGYTF
>NA|TRBJ2-6|NA|TRBV29-1
TGCAGCGTTGACTTGGGCGGCAGCTCTGGGGCCAACGTCCTGACTTTC
CSVDLGGSSGANVLTF
>once|TRBJ2-3|NA|TRBV7-9
TGTGCCAGCAGCTTAGTTACAGGGCGATCCACAGATACGCAGTATTTT
CASSLVTGRSTDTQYF
>NA|TRBJ2-7|TRBD1|TRBV7-9
TGTGCCAGCAGCTTAGGAGGGACAGACAACTTC
CASSLGGTDNF
>NA|TRBJ2-1|NA|TRBV5-1
TGCGCCAGCAGCTCTTGGGGGGAGAGTGAGCAGTTCTTC
CASSSWGESEQFF
>NA|TRBJ2-2|NA|TRBV6-1
TGTGCCAGCAGAAGTCACTTTAACACCGGGGAGCTGTTTTTT
CASRSHFNTGELFF
>NA|TRBJ2-2|NA|TRBV18
TGTGCCAGCTCACCATTGAACACCGGGGAGCTGTTTTTT
CASSPLNTGELFF
>NA|TRBJ1-1|NA|TRBV5-4
TGTGCCAGCAGCCCGGGACTCGGGGAAGCTTTCTTT
CASSPGLGEAFF
>NA|TRBJ2-3|TRBD2|TRBV5-1
TGCGCCAGCAGCCCTACCCCGGGACTAGCGGGAGGGCTTTCAGATACGCAGTATTTT
CASSPTPGLAGGLSDTQYF
>NA|TRBJ2-7|TRBD1|TRBV18
TGTGCCAGCTCACCATCGGACAGGGTTTACGAGCAGTACTTC
CASSPSDRVYEQYF
>NA|TRBJ2-1|TRBD2|TRBV7-8
TGTGCCAGCAGCTTAGAGATAGCGGGAGTAGGAAATGAGCAGTTCTTC
CASSLEIAGVGNEQFF
>NA|TRBJ1-4|TRBD1|TRBV4-3
TGCGCCAGCAGCCAAGAGACCGGGACAGGAAATGAAAAACTGTTTTTT
CASSQETGTGNEKLFF
>NA|TRBJ2-7|NA|TRBV5-4
TGTGCCAGCAGCGTGGACAATTCAGGTCGCGAGCAGTACTTC
CASSVDNSGREQYF
>NA|TRBJ1-5|NA|TRBV18
TGTGCCAGCTCACCATGGAGTTCTAATCAGCCCCAGCATTTT
CASSPWSSNQPQHF
>NA|TRBJ1-5|NA|TRBV18
TGTGCCAGCTCACCTAACAGGAGCAATCAGCCCCAGCATTTT
CASSPNRSNQPQHF
>NA|TRBJ2-2|NA|TRBV6-1
TGTGCCAGCAGTGAAATTGGAGGGCCCGGGGAGCTGTTTTTT
CASSEIGGPGELFF
>NA|TRBJ2-7|NA|TRBV7-9
TGTGCCAGCAGCACCTTAAACGAGCAGTACTTC
CASSTLNEQYF
>NA|TRBJ1-2|NA|TRBV4-2
TGTGCCAGCAGCCAAGATTGGGGGCAGGAGGGACCTGGCTACACCTTC
CASSQDWGQEGPGYTF
>NA|TRBJ2-5|NA|TRBV27
TGTGCCAGCAGTTTACGCAGTGCAGAGACCCAGTACTTC
CASSLRSAETQYF
>NA|TRBJ2-2|TRBD1|TRBV18
TGTGCCAGCTCACCAGGGACAGGAAACACCGGGGAGCTGTTTTTT
CASSPGTGNTGELFF
>NA|TRBJ1-4|TRBD1|TRBV6-4
TGTGCCAGCAGTGACTTCGACAGGGTGGCTAATGAAAAACTGTTTTTT
CASSDFDRVANEKLFF
>NA|TRBJ1-5|TRBD1|TRBV7-6
TGTGCCAGCAGCTTTGACAGGGGGGTTCCGTACGATCAGCCCCAGCATTTT
CASSFDRGVPYDQPQHF
>NA|TRBJ2-5|NA|TRBV2
TGTGCCAGCAGTCAAGCCTTGAGGGGCGCAATCCAAGAGACCCAGTACTTC
CASSQALRGAIQETQYF
>NA|TRBJ1-5|NA|TRBV7-9
TGTGCCAGCAGCTTCTCCATATTACAGGGACCTAGCAATCAGCCCCAGCATTTT
CASSFSILQGPSNQPQHF
>few|TRBJ2-7|NA|TRBV5-1
TGCGCCAGCAGCTTGACGGGGAGCTCCTACGAGCAGTACTTC
CASSLTGSSYEQYF
>NA|TRBJ2-7|TRBD1|TRBV29-1
TGCAGCGTGGCCGGGACAGCGCCTGGGGAGCAGTACTTC
CSVAGTAPGEQYF
>NA|TRBJ1-3|NA|TRBV6-5
TGTGCCAGCAGTTACGGATCCCTCGGAAACACCATATATTTT
CASSYGSLGNTIYF
>NA|TRBJ2-2|NA|TRBV2
TGTGCCAGCAGTGAAATCGCGGCGAACACCGGGGAGCTGTTTTTT
CASSEIAANTGELFF
>once|TRBJ1-2|NA|TRBV20-1
TGCAGTGCTAGAGAGGCCATCACCTTC
CSAREAITF
>once|TRBJ2-5|TRBD2|TRBV15
TGTGCCACCAGCAGAGATATGTGGGAGGGCCGAAAAGAGACCCAGTACTTC
CATSRDMWEGRKETQYF
>NA|TRBJ2-1|NA|TRBV5-4
TGTGCCAGCAGCTTGAGACCAGACAATGAGCAGTTCTTC
CASSLRPDNEQFF
>NA|TRBJ2-1|NA|TRBV7-3
TGTGCCAGCAGCTTTAATACCTACAATGAGCAGTTCTTC
CASSFNTYNEQFF
>NA|TRBJ2-7|TRBD2|TRBV7-3
TGTGCCAGCAGCTTAACCTCACTAGCGGGGCACGAGCAGTACTTC
CASSLTSLAGHEQYF
>NA|TRBJ1-1|NA|TRBV11-2
TGTGCCAGCAGCTTAGGTCTGAACACTGAAGCTTTCTTT
CASSLGLNTEAFF
>NA|TRBJ2-7|NA|TRBV10-1
TGCGCCAGCAGCCCACGTGGGAGACACGAGCAGTACTTC
CASSPRGRHEQYF
>NA|TRBJ2-2|NA|TRBV5-5
TGTGCCAGCAGCTTCCCCGGGAACTCGCCGCCCGGGGAGCTGTTTTTT
CASSFPGNSPPGELFF
>NA|TRBJ1-2|NA|TRBV6-5
TGTGCCAGCAGTTACCTGACACGAGGGGGTGGCTACACCTTC
CASSYLTRGGGYTF
>NA|TRBJ2-2|NA|TRBV5-1
TGCGCCAGCTTCTCCCTTGGGCGGGAGAACACCGGGGAGCTGTTTTTT
CASFSLGRENTGELFF
>NA|TRBJ1-2|NA|TRBV28
TGTGCCAGCAGCGCTACAGGGTATGGCTACACCTTC
CASSATGYGYTF
>NA|TRBJ2-2|NA|TRBV5-1
TGCGCCAGCAGCTTGGCAGTTTCCGGGGAGCTGTTTTTT
CASSLAVSGELFF
>NA|TRBJ1-2|TRBD1|TRBV25-1
TGTGCCAGCAGTGTGGCGACAGGGAATAACTATGGCTACACCTTC
CASSVATGNNYGYTF
>NA|TRBJ1-5|NA|TRBV5-5
TGTGCCAGCAGCTTTTTGAGCTATAGCAATCAGCCCCAGCATTTT
CASSFLSYSNQPQHF
>NA|TRBJ1-2|NA|TRBV25-1
TGTGCCAGCAGTGAATTCGTAGGTGACTATGGCTACACCTTC
CASSEFVGDYGYTF
>NA|TRBJ2-1|TRBD2|TRBV6-1
TGTGCCAGCAGTGAATTTGGGACTAGCGATTACAATGAGCAGTTCTTC
CASSEFGTSDYNEQFF
>NA|TRBJ2-1|TRBD1|TRBV29-1
TGCAGCGGGTCCCGGGACAGGTACAATGAGCAGTTCTTC
CSGSRDRYNEQFF
>NA|TRBJ1-2|NA|TRBV28
TGTGCCAGCAGTCAGAGTCGTAACTATGGCTACACCTTC
CASSQSRNYGYTF
>NA|TRBJ1-1|NA|TRBV15
TGTGCCACCAGCAGAGATCAGGGTGAAGCTTTCTTT
CATSRDQGEAFF
>once|TRBJ2-3|TRBD2|TRBV5-4
TGTGCCAGCAGCTTGGGGAGGTTAGCGGGAGGGGTTAGTACAGATACGCAGTATTTT
CASSLGRLAGGVSTDTQYF
>NA|TRBJ2-5|TRBD1|TRBV5-1
TGCGCCAGCAGCTTAAGGGGACAGGGGGCTTCAGAGACCCAGTACTTC
CASSLRGQGASETQYF
>NA|TRBJ2-3|TRBD2|TRBV7-2
TGTGCCAGCAGCTTCCGACTAGCGGGAGGGCGTACGCAGTATTTT
CASSFRLAGGRTQYF
>NA|TRBJ2-1|TRBD1|TRBV7-7
TGTGCTAGCAGCTCAGACAGGGGAAAAAACACAGAGCAGTTCTTC
CASSSDRGKNTEQFF
>NA|TRBJ1-1|NA|TRBV19
TGTGCCAGTAGTATAGATAACGCAGGGACGAACACTGAAGCTTTCTTT
CASSIDNAGTNTEAFF